The table lists the clone carrying this T cell receptor (beta chain) with a few counts. This sample is drawn from a study of identical twins. One entry per CDR3 protein results from TCRdb running MiXCR on the 5' RACE reads. Here the sample spans some 500,000 distinct CDR3 sequences, roughly 9.5% being singletons. CDR1 and CDR2 from the germline V gene are SGHTA and FQGNSA. The CDR3 is made up of 15 amino acids. Between the trimmed V and J ends, which lost 2 bases and 7 bases, there was a span of 18 bases. This same sample was also taken into another study, of yellow fever vaccine responses in identical twins.

The chain employs TRBV7-2 and TRBJ2-7; D remains unclear. The receptor's source is a woman aged 18 to 35 in good health. Material for sequencing was PBMCs. CDR3 DNA sequence: TGTGCCAGCAGCTTAACATGGCAGGTTTATGGGGAGCAGTACTTC. This translates into CASSLTWQVYGEQYF.